This TCR beta chain was captured by sequencing in a study of regulatory T cells in long-lasting Graves disease. Stated time point: persistent/refractory GD, antithyroid drugs over 5 years with positive TRAb. RNA extracted from PBMCs served as the sequencing template. The guidelines of the American Thyroid Association were the basis for diagnosing Graves' disease. Study-level results: Since the sample size was small, accuracy may have been reduced.

Researchers made TCR beta libraries by using iRepertoire HTBI primers and running Arm-PCR on CDR3 regions. TCRdb itself ran the multiplex PCR reads through MiXCR, one entry per CDR3 protein. The sample records around 500,000 distinct CDR3 sequences, under 25% being singletons. This clonotype has more than one count but fewer than ten. What it recognizes is unknown. This sequence was found in a female donor with Graves disease. This sample comprised peripheral blood mononuclear cells (PBMCs), obtained when the disease was refractory, from a patient treated with antithyroid drugs.

CDR3 DNA sequence: TGCAGTGCTTTTGACAGGCTCTCCTACAATGAGCAGTTCTTC. This translates into CSAFDRLSYNEQFF. The chain is built from TRBV20-1 and TRBJ2-1; TRBD1 is a possible D gene (6 bases). The CDR3 loop spans 14 amino acids. Per germline, CDR1 DFQATT and CDR2 SNEGSKA (reference sequence). V lost 5 bases, J lost 0 bases, and 11 bases lay in between.